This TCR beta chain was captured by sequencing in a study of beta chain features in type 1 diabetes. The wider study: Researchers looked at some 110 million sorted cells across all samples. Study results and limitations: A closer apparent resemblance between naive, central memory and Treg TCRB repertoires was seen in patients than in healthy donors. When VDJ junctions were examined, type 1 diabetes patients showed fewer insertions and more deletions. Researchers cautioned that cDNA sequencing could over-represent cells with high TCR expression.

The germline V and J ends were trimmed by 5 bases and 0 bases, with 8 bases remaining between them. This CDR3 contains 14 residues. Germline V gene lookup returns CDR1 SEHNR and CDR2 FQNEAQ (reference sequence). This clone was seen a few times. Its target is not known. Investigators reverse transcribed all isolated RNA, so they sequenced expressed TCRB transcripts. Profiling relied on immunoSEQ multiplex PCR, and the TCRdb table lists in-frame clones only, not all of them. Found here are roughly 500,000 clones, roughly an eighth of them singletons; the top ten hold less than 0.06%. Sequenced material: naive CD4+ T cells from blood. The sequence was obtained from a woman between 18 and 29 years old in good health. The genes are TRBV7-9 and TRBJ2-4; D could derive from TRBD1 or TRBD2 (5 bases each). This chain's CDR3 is CASSRDPAKNIQYF. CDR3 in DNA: TGTGCCAGCAGCCGGGACCCAGCCAAAAACATTCAGTACTTC.